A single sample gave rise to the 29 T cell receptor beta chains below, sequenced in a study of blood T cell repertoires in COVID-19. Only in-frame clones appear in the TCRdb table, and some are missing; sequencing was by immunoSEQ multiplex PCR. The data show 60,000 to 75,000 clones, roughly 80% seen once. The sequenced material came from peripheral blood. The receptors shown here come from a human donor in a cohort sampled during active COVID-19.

The CDR3 protein is CASAGETEAFF. DNA of the CDR3: TGTGCCAGTGCGGGGGAGACTGAAGCTTTCTTT. This rearrangement joins TRBV19 to TRBJ1-1; D perhaps matches TRBD1 (5 bases). CDR1 is LNHDA, CDR2 SQIVND, per germline (reference sequence). With 8 bases removed from V and 5 bases from J, the gap between germline ends came to 9 bases. The CDR3 is 11 amino acids.

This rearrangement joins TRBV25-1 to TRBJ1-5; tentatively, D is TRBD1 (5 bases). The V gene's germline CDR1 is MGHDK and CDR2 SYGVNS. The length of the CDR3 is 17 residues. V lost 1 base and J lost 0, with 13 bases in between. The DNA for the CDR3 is TGTGCCAGCAGTGAATCGGTGGGGCCGTATAGCAATCAGCCCCAGCATTTT. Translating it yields CASSESVGPYSNQPQHF.

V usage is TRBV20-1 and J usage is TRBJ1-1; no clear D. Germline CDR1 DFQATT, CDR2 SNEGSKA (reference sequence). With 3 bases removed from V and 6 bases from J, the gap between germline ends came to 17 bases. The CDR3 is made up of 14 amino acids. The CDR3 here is CSASLPPRGAEAFF. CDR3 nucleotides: TGCAGTGCTAGTTTGCCGCCCCGCGGGGCTGAAGCTTTCTTT.

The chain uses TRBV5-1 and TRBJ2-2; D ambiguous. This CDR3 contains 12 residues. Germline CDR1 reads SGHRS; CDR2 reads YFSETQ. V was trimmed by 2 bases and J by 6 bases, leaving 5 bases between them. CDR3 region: CASSFGPGELFF. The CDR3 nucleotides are TGCGCCAGCAGCTTTGGGCCCGGGGAGCTGTTTTTT.

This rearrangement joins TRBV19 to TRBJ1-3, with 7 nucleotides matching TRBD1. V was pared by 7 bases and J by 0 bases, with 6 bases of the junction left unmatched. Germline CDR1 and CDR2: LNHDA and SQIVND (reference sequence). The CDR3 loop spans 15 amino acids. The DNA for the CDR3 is TGTGCCAGTACTGATCAGGGGGGCTCTGGAAACACCATATATTTT. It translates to CASTDQGGSGNTIYF. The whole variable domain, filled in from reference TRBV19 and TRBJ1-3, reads DGGITQSPKYLFRKEGQNVTLSCEQNLNHDAMYWYRQDPGQGLRLIYYSQIVNDFQKGDIAEGYSVSREKKESFPLTVTSAQKNPTAFYLCASTDQGGSGNTIYFGEGSWLTVV.

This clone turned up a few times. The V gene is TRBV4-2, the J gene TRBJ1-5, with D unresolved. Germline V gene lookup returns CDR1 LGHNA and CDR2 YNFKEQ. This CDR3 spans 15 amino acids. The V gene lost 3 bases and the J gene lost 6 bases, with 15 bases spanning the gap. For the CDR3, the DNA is TGTGCCAGCAGCCACGGCGGGGAAAGAGTTCAGCCCCAGCATTTT. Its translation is CASSHGGERVQPQHF.

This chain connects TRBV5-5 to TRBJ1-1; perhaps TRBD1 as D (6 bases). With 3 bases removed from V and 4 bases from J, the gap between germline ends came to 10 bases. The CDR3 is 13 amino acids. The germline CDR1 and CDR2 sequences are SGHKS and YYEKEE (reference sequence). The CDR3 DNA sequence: TGTGCCAGCAGCTCCTTAGGGGGCACTGAAGCTTTCTTT. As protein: CASSSLGGTEAFF.

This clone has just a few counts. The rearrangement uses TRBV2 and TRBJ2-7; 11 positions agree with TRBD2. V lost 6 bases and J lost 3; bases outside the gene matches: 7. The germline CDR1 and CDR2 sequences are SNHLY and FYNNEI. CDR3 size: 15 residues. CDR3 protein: CASRATSGGIYEQYF. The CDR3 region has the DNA TGTGCCAGCAGGGCTACTAGCGGGGGAATCTACGAGCAGTACTTC.

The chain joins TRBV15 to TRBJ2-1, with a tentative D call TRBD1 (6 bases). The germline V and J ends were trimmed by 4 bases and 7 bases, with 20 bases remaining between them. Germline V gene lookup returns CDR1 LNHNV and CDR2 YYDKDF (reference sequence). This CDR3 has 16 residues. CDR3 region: CATSKQGEWIRNEQFF. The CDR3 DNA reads TGTGCCACCAGCAAACAGGGAGAGTGGATCAGGAATGAGCAGTTCTTC. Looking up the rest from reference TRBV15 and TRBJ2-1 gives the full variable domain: DAMVIQNPRYQVTQFGKPVTLSCSQTLNHNVMYWYQQKSSQAPKLLFHYYDKDFNNEADTPDNFQSRRPNTSFCFLDIRSPGLGDTAMYLCATSKQGEWIRNEQFFGPGTRLTVL.

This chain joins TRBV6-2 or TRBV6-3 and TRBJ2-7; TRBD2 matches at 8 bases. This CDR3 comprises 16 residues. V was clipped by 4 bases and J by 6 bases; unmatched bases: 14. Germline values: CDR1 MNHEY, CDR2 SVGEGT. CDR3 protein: CASSFPPRGGRGEQYF. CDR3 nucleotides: TGTGCCAGCAGTTTCCCCCCCCGGGGGGGCCGGGGCGAGCAGTACTTC.

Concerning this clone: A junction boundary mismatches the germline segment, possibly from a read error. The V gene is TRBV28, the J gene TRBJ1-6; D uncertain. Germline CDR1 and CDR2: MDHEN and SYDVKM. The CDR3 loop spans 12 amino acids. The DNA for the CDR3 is TGTGCCAGCACCCCCTACAATTCACCCCTCCACTTT. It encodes CASTPYNSPLHF.

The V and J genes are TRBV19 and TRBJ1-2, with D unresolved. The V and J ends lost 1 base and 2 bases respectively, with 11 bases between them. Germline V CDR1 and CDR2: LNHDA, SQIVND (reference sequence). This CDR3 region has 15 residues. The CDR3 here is CASSIAGQTNYGYTF. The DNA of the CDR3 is TGTGCCAGTAGTATAGCTGGGCAGACCAACTATGGCTACACCTTC.

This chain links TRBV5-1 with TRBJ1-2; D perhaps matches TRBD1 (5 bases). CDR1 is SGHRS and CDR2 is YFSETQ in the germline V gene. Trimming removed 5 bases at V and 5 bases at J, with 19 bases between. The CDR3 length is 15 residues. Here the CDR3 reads CASREDGGLSYGYTF. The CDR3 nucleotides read TGCGCCAGCAGGGAAGACGGGGGGTTAAGTTATGGCTACACCTTC. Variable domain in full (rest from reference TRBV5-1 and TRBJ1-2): KAGVTQTPRYLIKTRGQQVTLSCSPISGHRSVSWYQQTPGQGLQFLFEYFSETQRNKGNFPGRFSGRQFSNSRSEMNVSTLELGDSALYLCASREDGGLSYGYTFGSGTRLTVV.

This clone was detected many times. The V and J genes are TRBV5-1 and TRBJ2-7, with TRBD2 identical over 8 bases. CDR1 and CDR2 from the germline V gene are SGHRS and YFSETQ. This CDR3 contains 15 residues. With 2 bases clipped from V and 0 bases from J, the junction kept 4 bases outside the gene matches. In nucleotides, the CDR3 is TGCGCCAGCAGCTTTAGACTAGCGAGCTCCTACGAGCAGTACTTC. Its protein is CASSFRLASSYEQYF.

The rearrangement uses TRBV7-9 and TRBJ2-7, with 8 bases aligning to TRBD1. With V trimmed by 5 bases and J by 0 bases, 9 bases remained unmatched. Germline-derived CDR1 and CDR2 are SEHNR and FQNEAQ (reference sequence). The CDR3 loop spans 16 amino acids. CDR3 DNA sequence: TGTGCCAGCAGCGAACCGGGACAGGACAGCTCCTACGAGCAGTACGTC. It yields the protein CASSEPGQDSSYEQYV.

As DNA, the CDR3 is TGTGCCAGCAGCGGACAGCGATACAATGAGCAGTTCTTC. Its translation: CASSGQRYNEQFF. The chain is built from TRBV2 and TRBJ2-1; perhaps TRBD1 as D (6 bases). The germline V gene has CDR1 SNHLY and CDR2 FYNNEI. This CDR3 has 13 residues. V shed 6 bases and J shed 4 bases, with 10 bases lying between them.

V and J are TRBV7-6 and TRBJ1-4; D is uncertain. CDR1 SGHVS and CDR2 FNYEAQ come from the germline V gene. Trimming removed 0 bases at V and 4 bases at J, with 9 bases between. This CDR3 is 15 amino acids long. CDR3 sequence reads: CASSLASSSNEKLFF. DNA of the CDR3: TGTGCCAGCAGCTTAGCATCTTCTAGTAATGAAAAACTGTTTTTT.

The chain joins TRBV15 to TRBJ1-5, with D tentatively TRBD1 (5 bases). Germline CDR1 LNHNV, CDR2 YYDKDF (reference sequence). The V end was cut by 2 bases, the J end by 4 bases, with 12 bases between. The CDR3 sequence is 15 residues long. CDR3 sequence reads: CATSRSREWNQPQHF. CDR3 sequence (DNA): TGTGCCACCAGCAGATCCAGGGAATGGAATCAGCCCCAGCATTTT.

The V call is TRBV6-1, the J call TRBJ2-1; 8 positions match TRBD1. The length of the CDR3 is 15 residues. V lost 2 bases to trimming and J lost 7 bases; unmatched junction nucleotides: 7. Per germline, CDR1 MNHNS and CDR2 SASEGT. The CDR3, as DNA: TGTGCCAGCAGTGAAAAGCGGCAGGGGGCTAATGAGCAGTTCTTC. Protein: CASSEKRQGANEQFF.

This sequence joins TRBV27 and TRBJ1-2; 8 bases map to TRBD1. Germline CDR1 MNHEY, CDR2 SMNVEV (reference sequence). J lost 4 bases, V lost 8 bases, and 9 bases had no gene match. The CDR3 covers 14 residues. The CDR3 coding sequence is TGTGCCAGCTCGGGGCGACAGGGGTCCTATGGCTACACCTTC. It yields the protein CASSGRQGSYGYTF.

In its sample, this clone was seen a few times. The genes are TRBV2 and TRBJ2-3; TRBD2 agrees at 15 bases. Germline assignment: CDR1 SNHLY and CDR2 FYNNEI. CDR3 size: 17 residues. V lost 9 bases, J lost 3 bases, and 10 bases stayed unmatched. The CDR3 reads CARAGTSGGSRTDTQYF. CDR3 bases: TGTGCCAGGGCCGGGACTAGCGGGGGGTCGAGAACAGATACGCAGTATTTT.

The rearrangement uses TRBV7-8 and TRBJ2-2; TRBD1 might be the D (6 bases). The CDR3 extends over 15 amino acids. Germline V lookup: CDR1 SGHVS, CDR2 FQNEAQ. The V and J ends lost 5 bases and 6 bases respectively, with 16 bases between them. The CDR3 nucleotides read TGTGCCAGCAGCAAAACAACAGGGTTCTCCGGGGAGCTGTTTTTT. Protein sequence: CASSKTTGFSGELFF.

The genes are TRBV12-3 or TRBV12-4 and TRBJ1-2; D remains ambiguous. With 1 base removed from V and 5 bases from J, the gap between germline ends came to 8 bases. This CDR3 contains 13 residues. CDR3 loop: CASSLGGGYGYTF. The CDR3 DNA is TGTGCCAGCAGTTTAGGGGGAGGTTATGGCTACACCTTC.

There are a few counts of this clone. In DNA form, the CDR3 reads TGTGCCAGCAGTACGGGATCTGGGGCCAACGTCCTGACTTTC. It is translated as CASSTGSGANVLTF. The chain has TRBV2 and TRBJ2-6; perhaps TRBD2 as D (5 bases). CDR1 SNHLY and CDR2 FYNNEI come from the germline V gene. V was pared by 5 bases and J by 1 base, with 6 bases between. This CDR3 spans 14 amino acids.

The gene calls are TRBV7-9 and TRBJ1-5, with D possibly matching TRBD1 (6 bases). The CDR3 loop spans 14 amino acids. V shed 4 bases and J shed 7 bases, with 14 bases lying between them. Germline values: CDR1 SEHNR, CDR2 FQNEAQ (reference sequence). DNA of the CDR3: TGTGCCAGCAGCTCCATCGCGGGGGGCCAGCCCCAGCATTTT. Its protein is CASSSIAGGQPQHF.

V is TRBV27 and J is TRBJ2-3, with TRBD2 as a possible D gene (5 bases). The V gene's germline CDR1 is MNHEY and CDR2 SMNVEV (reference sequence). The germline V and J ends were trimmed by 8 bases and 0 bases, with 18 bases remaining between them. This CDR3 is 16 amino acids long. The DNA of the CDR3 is TGTGCCAGCCTGTCGCGGGCGGCCTCTAGCACAGATACGCAGTATTTT. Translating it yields CASLSRAASSTDTQYF.

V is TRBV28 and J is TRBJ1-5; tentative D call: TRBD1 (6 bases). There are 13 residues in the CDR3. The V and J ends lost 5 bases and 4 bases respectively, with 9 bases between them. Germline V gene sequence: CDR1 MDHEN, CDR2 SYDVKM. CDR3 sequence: CASSQTGNQPQHF. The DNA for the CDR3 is TGTGCCAGCAGTCAGACAGGTAATCAGCCCCAGCATTTT.

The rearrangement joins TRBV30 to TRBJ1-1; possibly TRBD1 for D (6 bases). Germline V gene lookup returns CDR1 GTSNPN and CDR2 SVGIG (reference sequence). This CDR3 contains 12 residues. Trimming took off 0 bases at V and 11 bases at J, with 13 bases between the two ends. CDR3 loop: CAWSVGGARAFF. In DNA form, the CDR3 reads TGTGCCTGGAGTGTAGGGGGGGCACGGGCTTTCTTT.

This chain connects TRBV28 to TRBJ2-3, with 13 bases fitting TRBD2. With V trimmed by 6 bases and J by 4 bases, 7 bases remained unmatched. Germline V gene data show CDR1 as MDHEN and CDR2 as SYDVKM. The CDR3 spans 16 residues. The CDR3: CASRPTSGGASDTQYF. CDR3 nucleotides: TGTGCCAGCAGACCCACTAGCGGGGGGGCCTCAGATACGCAGTATTTT.